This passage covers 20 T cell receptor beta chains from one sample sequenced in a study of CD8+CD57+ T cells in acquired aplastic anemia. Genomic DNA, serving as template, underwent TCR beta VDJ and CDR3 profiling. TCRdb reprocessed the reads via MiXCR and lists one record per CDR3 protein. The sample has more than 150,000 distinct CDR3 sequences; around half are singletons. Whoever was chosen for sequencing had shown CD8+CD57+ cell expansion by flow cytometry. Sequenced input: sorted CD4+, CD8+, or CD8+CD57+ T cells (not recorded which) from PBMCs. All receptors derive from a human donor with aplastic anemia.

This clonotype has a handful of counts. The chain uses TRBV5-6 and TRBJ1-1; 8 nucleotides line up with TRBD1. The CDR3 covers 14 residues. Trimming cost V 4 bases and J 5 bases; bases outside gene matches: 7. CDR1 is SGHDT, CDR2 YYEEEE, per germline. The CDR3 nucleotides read TGTGCCAGCAGCCTCGACAGGGGCTGGACTGAAGCTTTCTTT. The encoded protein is CASSLDRGWTEAFF.

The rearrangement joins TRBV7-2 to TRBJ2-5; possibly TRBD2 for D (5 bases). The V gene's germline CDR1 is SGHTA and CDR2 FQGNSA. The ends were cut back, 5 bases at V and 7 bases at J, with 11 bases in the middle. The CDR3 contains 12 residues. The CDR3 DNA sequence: TGTGCCAGCAGCCGACTCGAGGGGACCCAGTACTTC. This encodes CASSRLEGTQYF.

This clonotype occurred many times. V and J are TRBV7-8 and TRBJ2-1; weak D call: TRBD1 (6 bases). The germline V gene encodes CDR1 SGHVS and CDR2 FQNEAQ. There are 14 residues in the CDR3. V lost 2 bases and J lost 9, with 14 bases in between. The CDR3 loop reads CASSLPTGTSEQFF. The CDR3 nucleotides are TGTGCCAGCAGCTTACCTACCGGGACAAGTGAGCAGTTCTTC.

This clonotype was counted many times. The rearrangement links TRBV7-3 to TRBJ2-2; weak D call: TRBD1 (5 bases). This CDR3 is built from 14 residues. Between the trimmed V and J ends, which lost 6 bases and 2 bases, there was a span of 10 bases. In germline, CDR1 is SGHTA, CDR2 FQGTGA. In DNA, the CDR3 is TGTGCCAGCAGATTGACAGCTAACACCGGGGAGCTGTTTTTT. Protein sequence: CASRLTANTGELFF. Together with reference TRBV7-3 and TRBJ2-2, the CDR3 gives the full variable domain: GAGVSQTPSNKVTEKGKYVELRCDPISGHTALYWYRQSLGQGPEFLIYFQGTGAADDSGLPNDRFFAVRPEGSVSTLKIQRTERGDSAVYLCASRLTANTGELFFGEGSRLTVL.

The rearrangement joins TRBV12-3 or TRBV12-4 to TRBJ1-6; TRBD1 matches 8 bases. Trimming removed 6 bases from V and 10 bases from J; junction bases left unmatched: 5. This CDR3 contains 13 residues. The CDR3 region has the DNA TGTGCCAGCAGAGGACAGGGTGTCTCACCCCTCCACTTT. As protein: CASRGQGVSPLHF.

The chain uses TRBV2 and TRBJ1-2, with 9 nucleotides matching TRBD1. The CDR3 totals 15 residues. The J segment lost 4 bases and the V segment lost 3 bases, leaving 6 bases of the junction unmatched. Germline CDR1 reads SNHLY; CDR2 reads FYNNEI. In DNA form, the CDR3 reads TGTGCCAGCAGTGAGGGACAGGGCGTCTCCTATGGCTACACCTTC. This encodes CASSEGQGVSYGYTF.

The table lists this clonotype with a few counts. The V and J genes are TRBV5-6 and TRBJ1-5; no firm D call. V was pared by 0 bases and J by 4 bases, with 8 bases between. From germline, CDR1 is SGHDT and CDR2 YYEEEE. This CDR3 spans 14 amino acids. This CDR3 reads CASSLGQANQPQHF. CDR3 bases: TGTGCCAGCAGCTTGGGGCAGGCAAATCAGCCCCAGCATTTT.

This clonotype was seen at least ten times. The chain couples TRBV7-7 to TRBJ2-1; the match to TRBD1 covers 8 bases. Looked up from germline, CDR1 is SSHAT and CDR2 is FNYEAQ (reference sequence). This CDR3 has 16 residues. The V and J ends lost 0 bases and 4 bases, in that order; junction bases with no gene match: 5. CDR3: CASSLAQGAPYNEQFF. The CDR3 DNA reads TGTGCCAGCAGCTTAGCGCAGGGGGCCCCTTACAATGAGCAGTTCTTC.

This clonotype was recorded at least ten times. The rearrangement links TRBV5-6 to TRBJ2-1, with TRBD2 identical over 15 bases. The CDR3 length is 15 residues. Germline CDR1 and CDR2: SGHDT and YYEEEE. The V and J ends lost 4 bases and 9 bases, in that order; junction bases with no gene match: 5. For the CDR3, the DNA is TGTGCCAGCAGCCTGGGACTAGCGGGAGGTAGTGAGCAGTTCTTC. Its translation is CASSLGLAGGSEQFF.

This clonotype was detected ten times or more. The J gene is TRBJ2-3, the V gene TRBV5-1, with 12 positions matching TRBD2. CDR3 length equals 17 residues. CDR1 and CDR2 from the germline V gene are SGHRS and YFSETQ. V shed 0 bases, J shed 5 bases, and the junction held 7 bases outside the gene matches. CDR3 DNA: TGCGCCAGCAGCTTGGGGCTAGCGGGAGGGCCTGGAGATACGCAGTATTTT. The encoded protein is CASSLGLAGGPGDTQYF.

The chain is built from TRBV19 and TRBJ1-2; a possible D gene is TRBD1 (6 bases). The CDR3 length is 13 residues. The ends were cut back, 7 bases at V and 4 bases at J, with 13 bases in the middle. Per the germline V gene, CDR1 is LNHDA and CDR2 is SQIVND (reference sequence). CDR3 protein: CASTLGGPYGYTF. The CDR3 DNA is TGTGCCAGTACCCTAGGGGGTCCCTATGGCTACACCTTC.

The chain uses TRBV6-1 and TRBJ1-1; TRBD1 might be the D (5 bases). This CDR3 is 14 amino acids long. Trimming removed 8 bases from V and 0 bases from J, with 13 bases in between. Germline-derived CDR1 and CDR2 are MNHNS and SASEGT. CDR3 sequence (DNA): TGTGCCAGCGGGACGGGCGCTGTGAACACTGAAGCTTTCTTT. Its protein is CASGTGAVNTEAFF.

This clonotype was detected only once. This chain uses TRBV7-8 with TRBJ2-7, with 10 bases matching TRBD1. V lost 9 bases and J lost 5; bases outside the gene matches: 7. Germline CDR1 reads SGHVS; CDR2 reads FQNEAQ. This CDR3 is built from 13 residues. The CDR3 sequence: CASSTDRGHEQYF. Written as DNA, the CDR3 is TGTGCCAGTAGCACAGACAGGGGGCACGAGCAGTACTTC.

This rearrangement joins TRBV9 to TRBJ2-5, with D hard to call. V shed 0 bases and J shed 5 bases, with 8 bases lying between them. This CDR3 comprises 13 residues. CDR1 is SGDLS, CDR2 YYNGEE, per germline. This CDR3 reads CASSVGNSETQYF. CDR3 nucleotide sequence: TGTGCCAGCAGCGTAGGGAACTCGGAGACCCAGTACTTC.

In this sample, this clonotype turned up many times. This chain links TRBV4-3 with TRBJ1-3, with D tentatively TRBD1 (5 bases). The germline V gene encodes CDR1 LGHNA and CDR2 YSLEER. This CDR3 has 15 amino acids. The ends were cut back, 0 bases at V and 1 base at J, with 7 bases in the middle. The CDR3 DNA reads TGCGCCAGCAGCCAAGACGGGACTTCTGGAAACACCATATATTTT. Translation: CASSQDGTSGNTIYF.

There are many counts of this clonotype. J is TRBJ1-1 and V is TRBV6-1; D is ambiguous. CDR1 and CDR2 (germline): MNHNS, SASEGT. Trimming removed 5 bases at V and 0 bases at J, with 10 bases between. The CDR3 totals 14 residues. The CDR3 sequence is CASSPSTLNTEAFF. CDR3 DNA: TGTGCCAGCAGTCCTTCGACTCTGAACACTGAAGCTTTCTTT.

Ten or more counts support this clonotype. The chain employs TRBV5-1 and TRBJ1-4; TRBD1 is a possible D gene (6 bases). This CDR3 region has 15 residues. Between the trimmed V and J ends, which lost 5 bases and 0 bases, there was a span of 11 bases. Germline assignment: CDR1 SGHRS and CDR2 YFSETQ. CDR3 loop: CASRFSGATNEKLFF. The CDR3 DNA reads TGCGCCAGCAGGTTCTCAGGGGCAACTAATGAAAAACTGTTTTTT.

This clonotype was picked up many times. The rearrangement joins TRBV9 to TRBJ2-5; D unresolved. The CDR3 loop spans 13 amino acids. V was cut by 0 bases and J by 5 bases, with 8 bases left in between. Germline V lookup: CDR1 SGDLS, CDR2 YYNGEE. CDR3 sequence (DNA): TGTGCCAGCAGCGTAGGTAGCTTGGAGACCCAGTACTTC. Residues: CASSVGSLETQYF.

CDR3: CASSLAPTTYLYEQYF. CDR3 DNA: TGTGCCAGCAGCTTAGCTCCTACCACCTACTTATACGAGCAGTACTTC. V and J are TRBV7-2 and TRBJ2-7; no firm D call. Germline V lookup: CDR1 SGHTA, CDR2 FQGNSA. CDR3 length: 16 amino acids. V shed 0 bases and J shed 4 bases, with 16 bases lying between them.

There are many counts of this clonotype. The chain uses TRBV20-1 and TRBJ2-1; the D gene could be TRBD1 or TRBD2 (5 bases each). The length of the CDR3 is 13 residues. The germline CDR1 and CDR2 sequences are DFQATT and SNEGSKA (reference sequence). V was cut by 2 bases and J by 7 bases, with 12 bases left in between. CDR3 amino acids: CSARSWGWNEQFF. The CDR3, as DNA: TGCAGTGCTAGATCCTGGGGGTGGAATGAGCAGTTCTTC.